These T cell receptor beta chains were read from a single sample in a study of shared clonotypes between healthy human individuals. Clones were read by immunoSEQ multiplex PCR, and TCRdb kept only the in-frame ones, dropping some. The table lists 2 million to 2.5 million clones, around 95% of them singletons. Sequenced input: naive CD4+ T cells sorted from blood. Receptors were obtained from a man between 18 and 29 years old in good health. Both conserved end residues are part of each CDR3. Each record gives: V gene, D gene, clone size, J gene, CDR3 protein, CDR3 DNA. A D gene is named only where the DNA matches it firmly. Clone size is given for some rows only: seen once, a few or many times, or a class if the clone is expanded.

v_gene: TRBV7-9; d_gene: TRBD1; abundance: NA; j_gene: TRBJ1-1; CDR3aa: CASSSRQGVNTEAFF; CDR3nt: TGTGCCAGCAGCTCCCGACAGGGGGTCAACACTGAAGCTTTCTTT
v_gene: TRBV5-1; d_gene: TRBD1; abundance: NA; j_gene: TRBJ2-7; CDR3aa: CASSLQLPGQGDEQYF; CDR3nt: TGCGCCAGCAGCTTACAACTACCGGGACAGGGGGACGAGCAGTACTTC
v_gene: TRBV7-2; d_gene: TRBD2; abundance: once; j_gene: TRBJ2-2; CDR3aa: CASSAGLAVNTGELFF; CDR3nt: TGTGCCAGCAGCGCCGGACTAGCGGTGAACACCGGGGAGCTGTTTTTT
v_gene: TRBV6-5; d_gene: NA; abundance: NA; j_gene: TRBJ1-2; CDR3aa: CASSYWQGLDGYTF; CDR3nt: TGTGCCAGCAGTTACTGGCAGGGACTCGATGGCTACACCTTC
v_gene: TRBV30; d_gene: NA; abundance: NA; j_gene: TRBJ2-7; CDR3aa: CAWSWSGWSYEQYF; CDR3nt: TGTGCCTGGAGCTGGTCGGGGTGGTCCTACGAGCAGTACTTC
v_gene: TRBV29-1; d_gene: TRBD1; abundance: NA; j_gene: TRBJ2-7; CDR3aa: CSVGRGSSYEQYF; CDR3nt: TGCAGCGTTGGCAGGGGGAGCTCCTACGAGCAGTACTTC
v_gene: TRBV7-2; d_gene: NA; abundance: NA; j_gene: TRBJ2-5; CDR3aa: CASSLELAQGGTQYF; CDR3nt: TGTGCCAGCAGCTTAGAACTAGCTCAAGGTGGGACCCAGTACTTC
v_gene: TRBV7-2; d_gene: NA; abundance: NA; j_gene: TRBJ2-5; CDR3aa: CASSSQETQYF; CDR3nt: TGTGCCAGCAGTTCCCAAGAGACCCAGTACTTC
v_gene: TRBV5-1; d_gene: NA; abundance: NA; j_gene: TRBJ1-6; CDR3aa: CASSLDPGWSTGNSPLHF; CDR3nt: TGCGCCAGCAGCTTGGATCCGGGTTGGTCAACGGGTAATTCACCCCTCCACTTT
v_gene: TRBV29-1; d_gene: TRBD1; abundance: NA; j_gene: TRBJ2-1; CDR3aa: CSVERTGASSYNEQFF; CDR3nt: TGCAGCGTTGAACGGACAGGGGCAAGCTCCTACAATGAGCAGTTCTTC
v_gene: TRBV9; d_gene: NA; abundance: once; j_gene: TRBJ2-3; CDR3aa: CASSLTRTDTQYF; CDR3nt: TGTGCCAGCAGCCTGACCCGCACAGATACGCAGTATTTT
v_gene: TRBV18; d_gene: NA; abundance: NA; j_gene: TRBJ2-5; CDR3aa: CASSHSRETQYF; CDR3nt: TGTGCCAGCTCACATAGCCGGGAGACCCAGTACTTC
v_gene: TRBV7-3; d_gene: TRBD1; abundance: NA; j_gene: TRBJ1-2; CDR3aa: CASSPTGDSGYTF; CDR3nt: TGTGCCAGCAGCCCGACAGGGGATAGTGGCTACACCTTC
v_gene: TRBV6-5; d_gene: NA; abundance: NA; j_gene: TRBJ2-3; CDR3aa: CASRLLSQTDTQYF; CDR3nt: TGTGCCAGCAGACTCTTATCGCAGACAGATACGCAGTATTTT
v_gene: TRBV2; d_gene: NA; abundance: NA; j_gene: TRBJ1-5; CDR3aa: CASTGREFDQPQHF; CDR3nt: TGTGCCAGCACAGGCAGGGAATTCGATCAGCCCCAGCATTTT
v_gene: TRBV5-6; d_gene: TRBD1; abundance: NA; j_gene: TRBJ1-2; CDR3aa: CASNPGQNYGYTF; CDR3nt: TGTGCCAGCAACCCGGGACAGAACTATGGCTACACCTTC
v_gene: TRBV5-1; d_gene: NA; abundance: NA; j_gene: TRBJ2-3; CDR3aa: CASSLVRAGPSSTDTQYF; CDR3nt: TGCGCCAGCAGCTTGGTCCGGGCAGGGCCGTCTAGCACAGATACGCAGTATTTT
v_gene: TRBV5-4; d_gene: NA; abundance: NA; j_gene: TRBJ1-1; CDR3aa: CASSRDRNTEAFF; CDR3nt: TGTGCCAGCAGTCGAGATCGTAACACTGAAGCTTTCTTT
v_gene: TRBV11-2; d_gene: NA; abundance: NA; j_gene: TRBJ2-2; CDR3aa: CASSTPGTPNTGELFF; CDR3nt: TGTGCCAGCAGCACCCCCGGGACACCTAACACCGGGGAGCTGTTTTTT
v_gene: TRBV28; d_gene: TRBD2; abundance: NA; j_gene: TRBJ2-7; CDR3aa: CASIRTSGRYEQYF; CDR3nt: TGTGCCAGCATCAGGACTAGCGGCCGTTACGAGCAGTACTTC
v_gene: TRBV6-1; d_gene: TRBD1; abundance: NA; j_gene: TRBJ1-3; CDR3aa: CASSPTGKAGNTIYF; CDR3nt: TGTGCCAGCAGCCCGACAGGGAAGGCTGGAAACACCATATATTTT
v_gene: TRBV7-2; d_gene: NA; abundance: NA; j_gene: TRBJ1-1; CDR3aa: CASSLRRVNTEAFF; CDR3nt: TGTGCCAGCAGCTTACGGAGGGTGAACACTGAAGCTTTCTTT
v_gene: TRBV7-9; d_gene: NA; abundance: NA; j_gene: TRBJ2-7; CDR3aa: CASSLEGSQYEQYF; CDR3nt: TGTGCCAGCAGCTTAGAAGGGTCGCAATACGAGCAGTACTTC
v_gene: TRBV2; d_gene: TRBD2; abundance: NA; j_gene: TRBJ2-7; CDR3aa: CASSHEHGLAGEQYF; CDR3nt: TGTGCCAGCAGTCACGAACACGGACTAGCGGGCGAGCAGTACTTC
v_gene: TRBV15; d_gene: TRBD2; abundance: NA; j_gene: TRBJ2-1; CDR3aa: CATSRLLAGGNNEQFF; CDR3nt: TGTGCCACCAGCAGGTTACTAGCGGGAGGGAACAATGAGCAGTTCTTC
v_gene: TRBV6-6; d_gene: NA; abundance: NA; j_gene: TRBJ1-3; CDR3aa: CGSQGSPSGNTIYF; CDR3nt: TGTGGTTCGCAGGGGAGTCCCTCTGGAAACACCATATATTTT
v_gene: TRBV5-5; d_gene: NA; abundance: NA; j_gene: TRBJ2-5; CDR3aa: CASSLDGRGVQTQYF; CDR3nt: TGTGCCAGCAGCTTGGATGGCAGGGGGGTCCAGACCCAGTACTTC
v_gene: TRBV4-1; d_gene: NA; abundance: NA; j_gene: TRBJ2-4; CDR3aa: CASSQDPGTEGPPLQYF; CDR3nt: TGCGCCAGCAGCCAAGATCCCGGAACGGAGGGCCCACCCCTTCAGTACTTC
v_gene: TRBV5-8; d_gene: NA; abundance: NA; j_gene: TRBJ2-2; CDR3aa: CASSHRQPGGELFF; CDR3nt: TGTGCCAGCAGCCACCGACAGCCCGGCGGGGAGCTGTTTTTT
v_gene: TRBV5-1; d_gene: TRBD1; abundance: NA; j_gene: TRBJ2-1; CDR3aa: CASSTDRVEYNEQFF; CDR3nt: TGCGCCAGCAGCACCGACAGGGTGGAATACAATGAGCAGTTCTTC
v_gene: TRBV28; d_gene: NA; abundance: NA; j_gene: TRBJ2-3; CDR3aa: CASIHRAGISTDTQYF; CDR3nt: TGTGCCAGCATCCACCGGGCGGGGATCAGCACAGATACGCAGTATTTT
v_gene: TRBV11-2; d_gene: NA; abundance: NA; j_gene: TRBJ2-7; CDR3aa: CASSLAAVMSSYEQYF; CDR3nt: TGTGCCAGCAGCTTAGCGGCCGTGATGAGCTCCTACGAGCAGTACTTC
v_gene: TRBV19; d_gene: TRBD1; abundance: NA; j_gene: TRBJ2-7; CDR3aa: CASSNQDRGRFYEQYF; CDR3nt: TGTGCCAGTAGTAACCAGGACAGGGGGCGCTTCTACGAGCAGTACTTC
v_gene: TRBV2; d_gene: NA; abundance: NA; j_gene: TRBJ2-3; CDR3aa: CASSEQGTDTQYF; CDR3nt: TGTGCCAGCAGTGAACAGGGCACAGATACGCAGTATTTT
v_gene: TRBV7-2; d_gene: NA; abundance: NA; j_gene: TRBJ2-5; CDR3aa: CASRRWGRTIQETQYF; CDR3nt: TGTGCCAGCAGGCGCTGGGGGAGGACGATCCAAGAGACCCAGTACTTC
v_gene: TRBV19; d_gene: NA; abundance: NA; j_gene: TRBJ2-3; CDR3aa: CASSIARTDTQYF; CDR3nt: TGTGCCAGTAGTATAGCGCGCACAGATACGCAGTATTTT
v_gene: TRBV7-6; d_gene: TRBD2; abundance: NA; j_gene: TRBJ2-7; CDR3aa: CASSPRTSGEKQYF; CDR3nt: TGTGCCAGCAGCCCCCGGACTAGCGGGGAAAAGCAGTACTTC
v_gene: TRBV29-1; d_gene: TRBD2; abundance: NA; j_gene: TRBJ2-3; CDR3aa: CSVPGLAGALDTQYF; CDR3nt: TGCAGCGTACCTGGACTAGCGGGAGCATTAGATACGCAGTATTTT
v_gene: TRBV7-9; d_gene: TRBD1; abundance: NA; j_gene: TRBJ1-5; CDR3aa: CASSPGTATNQPQHF; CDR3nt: TGTGCCAGCAGCCCTGGGACAGCTACTAATCAGCCCCAGCATTTT
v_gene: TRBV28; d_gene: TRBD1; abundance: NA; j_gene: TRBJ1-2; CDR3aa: CASSFGDRGYGYTF; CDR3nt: TGTGCCAGCAGTTTTGGCGACAGGGGCTATGGCTACACCTTC
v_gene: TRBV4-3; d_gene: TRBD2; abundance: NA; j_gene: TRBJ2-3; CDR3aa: CASSHRLAGGPSTDTQYF; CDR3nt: TGCGCCAGCAGCCATCGACTAGCGGGAGGACCTAGCACAGATACGCAGTATTTT
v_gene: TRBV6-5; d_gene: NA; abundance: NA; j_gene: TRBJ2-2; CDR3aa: CASGRGPGELFF; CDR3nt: TGTGCCAGCGGAAGAGGGCCAGGGGAGCTGTTTTTT
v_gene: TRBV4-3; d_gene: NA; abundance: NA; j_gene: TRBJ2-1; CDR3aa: CASSQDAVSATSYNEQFF; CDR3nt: TGCGCCAGCAGCCAAGATGCCGTAAGCGCTACTTCCTACAATGAGCAGTTCTTC
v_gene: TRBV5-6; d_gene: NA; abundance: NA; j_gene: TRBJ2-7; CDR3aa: CASSFQGPPSYEQYF; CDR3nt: TGTGCCAGCAGCTTCCAGGGACCCCCTTCCTACGAGCAGTACTTC
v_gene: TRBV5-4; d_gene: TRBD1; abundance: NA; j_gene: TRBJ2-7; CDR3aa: CASSFRTGAHEQYF; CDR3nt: TGTGCCAGCAGCTTCCGGACAGGGGCCCACGAGCAGTACTTC
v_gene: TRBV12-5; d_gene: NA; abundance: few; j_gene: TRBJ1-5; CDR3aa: CASATQVSNQPQHF; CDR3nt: TGTGCTAGCGCCACCCAGGTTAGCAATCAGCCCCAGCATTTT
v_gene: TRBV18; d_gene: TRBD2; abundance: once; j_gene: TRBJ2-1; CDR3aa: CASSRLAGYNEQFF; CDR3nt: TGTGCCAGCTCAAGGCTAGCGGGATACAATGAGCAGTTCTTC
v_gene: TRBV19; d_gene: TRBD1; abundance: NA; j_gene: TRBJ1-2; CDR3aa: CASSKSRPQGPQLYGYTF; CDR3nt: TGTGCCAGTAGTAAGTCGCGCCCACAGGGGCCCCAACTCTATGGCTACACCTTC
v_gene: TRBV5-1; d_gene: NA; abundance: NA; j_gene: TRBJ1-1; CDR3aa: CASSSGLFGGANTEAFF; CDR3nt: TGCGCCAGCAGCTCCGGTCTTTTTGGGGGGGCTAACACTGAAGCTTTCTTT